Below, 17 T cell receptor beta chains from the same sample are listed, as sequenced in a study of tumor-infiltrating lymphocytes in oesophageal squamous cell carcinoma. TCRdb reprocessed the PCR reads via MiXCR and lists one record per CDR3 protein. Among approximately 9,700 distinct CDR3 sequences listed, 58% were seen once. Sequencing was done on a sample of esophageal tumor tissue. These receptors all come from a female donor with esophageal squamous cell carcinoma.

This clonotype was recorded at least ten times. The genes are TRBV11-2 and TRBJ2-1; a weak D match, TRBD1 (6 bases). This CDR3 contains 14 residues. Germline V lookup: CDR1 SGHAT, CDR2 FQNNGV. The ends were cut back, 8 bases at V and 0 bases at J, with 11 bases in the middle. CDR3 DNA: TGTGCCAGCCGGCAGGGGTCCTCCTACAATGAGCAGTTCTTC. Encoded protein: CASRQGSSYNEQFF.

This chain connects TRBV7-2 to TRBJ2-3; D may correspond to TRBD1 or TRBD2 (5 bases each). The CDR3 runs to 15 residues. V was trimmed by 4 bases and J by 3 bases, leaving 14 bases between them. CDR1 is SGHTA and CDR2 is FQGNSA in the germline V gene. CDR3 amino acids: CASSSRPGSTDTQYF. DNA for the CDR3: TGTGCCAGCAGCTCCCGGCCAGGGAGTACAGATACGCAGTATTTT.

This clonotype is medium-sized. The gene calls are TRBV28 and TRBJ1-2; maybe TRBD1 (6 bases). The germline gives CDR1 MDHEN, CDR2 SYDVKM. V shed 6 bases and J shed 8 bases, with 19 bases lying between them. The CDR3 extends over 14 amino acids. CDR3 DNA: TGTGCCAGCAGGGGGGGATGGGGGGCTGTAGGCTACACCTTC. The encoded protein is CASRGGWGAVGYTF.

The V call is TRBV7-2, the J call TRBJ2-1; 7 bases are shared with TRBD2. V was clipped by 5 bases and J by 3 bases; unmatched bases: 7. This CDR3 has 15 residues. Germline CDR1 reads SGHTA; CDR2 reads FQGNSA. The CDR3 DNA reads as TGTGCCAGCAGCAGCGGACTAGTGAGCTACAATGAGCAGTTCTTC. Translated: CASSSGLVSYNEQFF.

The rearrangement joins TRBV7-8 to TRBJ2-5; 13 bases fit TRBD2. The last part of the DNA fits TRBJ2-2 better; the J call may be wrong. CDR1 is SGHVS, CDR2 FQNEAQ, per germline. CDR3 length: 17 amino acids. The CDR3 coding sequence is TGTGCCAGCAGCCAAACTAGCGGGAGGGCCGGAACCGGGGAGCTGTTTTTT. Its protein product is CASSQTSGRAGTGELFF.

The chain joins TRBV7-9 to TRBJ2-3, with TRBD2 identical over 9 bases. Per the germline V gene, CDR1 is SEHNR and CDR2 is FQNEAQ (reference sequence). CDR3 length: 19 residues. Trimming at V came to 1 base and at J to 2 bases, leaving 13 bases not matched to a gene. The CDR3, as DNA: TGTGCCAGCAGCTTAGTTCGTGCGGGGGGGTCCGGATTCACAGATACGCAGTATTTT. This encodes CASSLVRAGGSGFTDTQYF.

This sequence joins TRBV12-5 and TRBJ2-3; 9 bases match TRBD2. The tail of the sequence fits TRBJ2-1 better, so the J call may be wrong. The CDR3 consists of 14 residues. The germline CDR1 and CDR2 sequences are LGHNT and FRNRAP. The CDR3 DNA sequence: TGTGCTAGTGCACCTAGCGGGATTTTCTATGAGCAGTTCTTC. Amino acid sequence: CASAPSGIFYEQFF.

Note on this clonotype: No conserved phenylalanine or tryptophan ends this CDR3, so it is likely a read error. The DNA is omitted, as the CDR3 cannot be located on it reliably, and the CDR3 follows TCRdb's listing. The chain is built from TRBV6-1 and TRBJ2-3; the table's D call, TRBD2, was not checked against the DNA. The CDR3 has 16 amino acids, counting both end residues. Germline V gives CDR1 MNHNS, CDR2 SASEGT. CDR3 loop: CASSEALGPHEQYFGP.

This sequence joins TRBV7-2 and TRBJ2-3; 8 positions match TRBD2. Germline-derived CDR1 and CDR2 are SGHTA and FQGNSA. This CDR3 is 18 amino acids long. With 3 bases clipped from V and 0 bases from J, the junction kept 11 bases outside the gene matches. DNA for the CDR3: TGTGCCAGCAGCTTGGACAGTCTAGCGGGTAAAAGCACAGATACGCAGTATTTT. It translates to CASSLDSLAGKSTDTQYF.

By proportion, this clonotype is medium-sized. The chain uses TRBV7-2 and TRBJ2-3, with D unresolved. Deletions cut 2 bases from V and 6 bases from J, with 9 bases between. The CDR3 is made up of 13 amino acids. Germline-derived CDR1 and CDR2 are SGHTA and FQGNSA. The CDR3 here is CASSLRARDTQYF. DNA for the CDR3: TGTGCCAGCAGCTTAAGGGCCCGGGATACGCAGTATTTT.

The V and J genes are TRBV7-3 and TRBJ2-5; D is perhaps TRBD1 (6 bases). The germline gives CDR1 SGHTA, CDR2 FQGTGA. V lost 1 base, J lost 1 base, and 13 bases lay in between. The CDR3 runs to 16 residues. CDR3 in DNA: TGTGCCAGCAGCTTAAATGCCCAGGGGAGCCAAGAGACCCAGTACTTC. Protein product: CASSLNAQGSQETQYF.

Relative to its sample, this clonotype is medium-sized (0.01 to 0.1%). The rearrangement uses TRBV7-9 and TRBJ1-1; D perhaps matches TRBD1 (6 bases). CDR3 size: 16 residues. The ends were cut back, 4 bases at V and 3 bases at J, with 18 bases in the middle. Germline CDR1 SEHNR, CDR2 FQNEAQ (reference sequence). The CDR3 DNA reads TGTGCCAGCAGCTCCTTCTCGGGGGGGCGGGACACTGAAGCTTTCTTT. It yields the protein CASSSFSGGRDTEAFF.

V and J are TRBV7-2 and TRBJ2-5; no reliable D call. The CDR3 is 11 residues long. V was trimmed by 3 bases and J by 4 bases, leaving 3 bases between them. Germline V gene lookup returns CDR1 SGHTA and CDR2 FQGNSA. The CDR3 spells CASSFLETQYF. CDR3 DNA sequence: TGTGCCAGCAGCTTTTTAGAGACCCAGTACTTC.

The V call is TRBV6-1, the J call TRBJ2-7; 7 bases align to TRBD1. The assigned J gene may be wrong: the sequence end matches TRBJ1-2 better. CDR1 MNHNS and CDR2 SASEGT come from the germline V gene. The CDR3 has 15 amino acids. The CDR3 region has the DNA TGTGCCAGCAGCAGAGATTCCGGGACAGACAATGGCTACACCTTC. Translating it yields CASSRDSGTDNGYTF.

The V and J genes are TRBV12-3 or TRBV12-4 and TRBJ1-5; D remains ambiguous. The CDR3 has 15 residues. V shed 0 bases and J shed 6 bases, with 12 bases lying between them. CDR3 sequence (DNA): TGTGCCAGCAGTTTAGCGGCGGCAGCGGGTCAGCCCCAGCATTTT. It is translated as CASSLAAAAGQPQHF.

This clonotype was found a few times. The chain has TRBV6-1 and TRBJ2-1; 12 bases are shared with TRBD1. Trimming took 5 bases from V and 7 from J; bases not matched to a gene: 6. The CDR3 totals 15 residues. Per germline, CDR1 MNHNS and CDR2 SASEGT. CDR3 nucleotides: TGTGCCAGCAGTCCCGGGACAGGGGGCACGAATGAGCAGTTCTTC. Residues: CASSPGTGGTNEQFF.

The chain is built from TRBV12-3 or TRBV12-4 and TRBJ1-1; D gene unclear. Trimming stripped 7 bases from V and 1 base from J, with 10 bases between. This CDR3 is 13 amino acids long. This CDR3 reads CASKIRWNTEAFF. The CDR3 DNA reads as TGTGCCAGCAAGATACGGTGGAACACTGAAGCTTTCTTT.